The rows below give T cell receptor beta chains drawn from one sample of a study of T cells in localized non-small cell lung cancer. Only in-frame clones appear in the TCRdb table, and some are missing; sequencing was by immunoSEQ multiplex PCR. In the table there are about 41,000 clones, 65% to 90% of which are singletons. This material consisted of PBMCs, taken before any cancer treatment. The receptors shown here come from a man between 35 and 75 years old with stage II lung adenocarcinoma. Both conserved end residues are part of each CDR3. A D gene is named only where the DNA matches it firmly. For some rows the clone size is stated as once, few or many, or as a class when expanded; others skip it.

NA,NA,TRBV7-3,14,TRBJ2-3,TGTGCCAGCAGCCTAAAGGGGATAGCAGATACGCAGTATTTT,CASSLKGIADTQYF
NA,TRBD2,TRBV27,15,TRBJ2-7,TGTGCCAGCAGTCTCCGCGGGGGACGTTCCTACGAGCAGTACTTC,CASSLRGGRSYEQYF
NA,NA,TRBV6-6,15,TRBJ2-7,TGTGCCAGCAGTTACCTACCGGACGGCTCCTACGAGCAGTACTTC,CASSYLPDGSYEQYF
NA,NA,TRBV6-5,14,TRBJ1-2,TGTGCCAGCAGGGATACGGCCGGGACCTATGGCTACACCTTC,CASRDTAGTYGYTF
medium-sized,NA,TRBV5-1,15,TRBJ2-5,TGCGCCAGCAGCTTGGAGGGTGCAGGGGAAAGAGAAAGGTACTTC,CASSLEGAGERERYF
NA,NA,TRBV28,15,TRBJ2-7,TGTGCCAGCAGTTTAGAGGGGCCAGGTTCCTACGAGCAGTACTTC,CASSLEGPGSYEQYF
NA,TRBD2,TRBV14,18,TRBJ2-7,TGTGCCAGCAGCCAAGAGATTTCGGGACTAGCTTTTTCCTACGAGCAGTACTTC,CASSQEISGLAFSYEQYF
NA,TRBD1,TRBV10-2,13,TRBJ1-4,TGCGCCAGCAGTGAAACAGGGGGCCAAAAACTGTTTTTT,CASSETGGQKLFF
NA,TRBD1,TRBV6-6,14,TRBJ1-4,TGTGCCAGCAGCTACAGGGGGCAGGATGAAAAACTGTTTTTT,CASSYRGQDEKLFF
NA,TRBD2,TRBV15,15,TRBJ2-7,TGTGCCACCAGCAAGGCGGGAGCTTCCTCCTACGAGCAGTACTTC,CATSKAGASSYEQYF
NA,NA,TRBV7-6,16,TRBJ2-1,TGTGCCAGCAGCGTAGGGACTGGCAGCTCCTACAATGAGCAGTTCTTC,CASSVGTGSSYNEQFF